This TCR beta chain was profiled in a study of T cells in Graves' hyperthyroidism and ophthalmopathy. As to this clonotype: Its specificity is not known.

Germline loops: CDR1 SEHNR, CDR2 FQNEAQ (reference sequence). Trimming shortened V by 5 bases and J by 10 bases, and 17 bases separated the two germline ends. This CDR3 contains 13 residues. Template material for amplifying TCR beta CDR3 regions consisted of RNA transcripts. The TCR CDR3 first-round RT-PCR relied on the HTBI primer set. One entry per CDR3 protein, called by TCRdb with MiXCR from the multiplex PCR reads. This sample has around 350,000 distinct CDR3 sequences; 13% to 15% occur once, and the top ten carry around 20%. Notes on the study in general: Blood also showed most of the thyroid clonotypes that were expanded above 0.001.

A NOSPECS grade of at least 4, a Clinical Activity Score of at least 3 and duration under 3 months were recorded in ophthalmopathy patients. It was uncontrolled infection, other autoimmune disease, pregnancy or lactation that excluded patients. This TCR came from a woman in her fifties or sixties with Graves' ophthalmopathy. Sequencing input: blood. V and J are TRBV7-9 and TRBJ1-1; TRBD1 might be the D (6 bases). In DNA, the CDR3 is TGTGCCAGCAGCCTGGGGACATTAACTTTAGCTTTCTTT. Translated, it gives CASSLGTLTLAFF. The full variable domain, with the rest looked up from reference TRBV7-9 and TRBJ1-1, is DTGVSQNPRHKITKRGQNVTFRCDPISEHNRLYWYRQTLGQGPEFLTYFQNEAQLEKSRLLSDRFSAERPKGSFSTLEIQRTEQGDSAMYLCASSLGTLTLAFFGQGTRLTVV.